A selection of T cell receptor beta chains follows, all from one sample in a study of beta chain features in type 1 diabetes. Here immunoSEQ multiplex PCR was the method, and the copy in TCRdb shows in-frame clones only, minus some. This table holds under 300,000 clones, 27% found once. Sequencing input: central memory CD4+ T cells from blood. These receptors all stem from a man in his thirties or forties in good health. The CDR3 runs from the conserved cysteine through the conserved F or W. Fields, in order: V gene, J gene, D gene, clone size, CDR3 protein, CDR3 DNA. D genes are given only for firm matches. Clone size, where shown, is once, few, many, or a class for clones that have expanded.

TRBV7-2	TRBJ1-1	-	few	CASSSRPRSEAFF	TGTGCCAGCAGCTCCCGACCCCGCTCAGAAGCTTTCTTT
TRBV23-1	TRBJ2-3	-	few	CAVPGHRDTQYF	TGCGCTGTTCCGGGGCACAGAGATACGCAGTATTTT
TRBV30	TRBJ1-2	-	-	CAHPLGLNYGYTF	TGTGCCCACCCACTGGGGTTGAACTATGGCTACACCTTC
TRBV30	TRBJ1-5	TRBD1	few	CAWSGGQGSNQPQHF	TGTGCCTGGAGTGGAGGACAGGGGAGCAATCAGCCCCAGCATTTT
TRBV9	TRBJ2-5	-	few	CASSVTGGPGETQYF	TGTGCCAGCAGCGTGACCGGGGGGCCGGGTGAGACCCAGTACTTC
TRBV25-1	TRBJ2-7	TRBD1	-	CASKDRGHHEQYF	TGTGCCAGCAAGGACAGGGGACACCACGAGCAGTACTTC
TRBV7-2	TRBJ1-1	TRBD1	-	CASSLQGARTEAFF	TGTGCCAGCAGCTTACAGGGGGCGCGGACTGAAGCTTTCTTT
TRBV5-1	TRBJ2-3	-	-	CASSLVGDTQYF	TGCGCCAGCAGCTTGGTAGGAGATACGCAGTATTTT
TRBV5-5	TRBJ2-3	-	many	CASGGELGDTQYF	TGTGCCAGCGGAGGGGAGTTGGGAGATACGCAGTATTTT
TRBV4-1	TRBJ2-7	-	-	CASSQDKGSLYEQYF	TGCGCCAGCAGCCAAGACAAGGGCAGTCTCTACGAGCAGTACTTC
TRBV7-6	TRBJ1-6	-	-	CASSSLSSPLHF	TGTGCCAGCAGCTCCCTAAGCTCACCCCTCCACTTT
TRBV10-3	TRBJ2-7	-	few	CAISALGTDRYEQYF	TGTGCCATCAGTGCCCTCGGGACGGATCGGTACGAGCAGTACTTC
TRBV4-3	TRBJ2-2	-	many	CASKERLNTGELFF	TGCGCCAGCAAAGAGCGGTTGAACACCGGGGAGCTGTTTTTT
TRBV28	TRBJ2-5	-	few	CASSLQWGAETQYF	TGTGCCAGCAGTTTACAATGGGGGGCGGAGACCCAGTACTTC
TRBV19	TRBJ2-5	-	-	CASSALGAETQYF	TGTGCCAGTAGTGCCCTGGGCGCGGAGACCCAGTACTTC
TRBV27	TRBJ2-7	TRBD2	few	CASSKRGVEQYF	TGTGCCAGCAGTAAGCGGGGGGTCGAGCAGTACTTC
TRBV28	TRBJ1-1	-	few	CASGTRAFF	TGTGCCAGCGGGACGCGGGCTTTCTTT
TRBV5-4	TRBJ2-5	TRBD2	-	CASSPSSGGAGETQYF	TGTGCCAGCAGTCCCTCTAGCGGGGGGGCCGGAGAGACCCAGTACTTC
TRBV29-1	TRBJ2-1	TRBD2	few	CSVSTLAGVGGEQFF	TGCAGCGTTTCCACACTAGCGGGAGTGGGGGGGGAGCAGTTCTTC
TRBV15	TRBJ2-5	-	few	CATSQRTGNQETQYF	TGTGCCACCAGCCAGAGAACAGGGAACCAAGAGACCCAGTACTTC
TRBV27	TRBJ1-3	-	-	CASSPEGVGGNTIYF	TGTGCCAGCAGTCCCGAGGGGGTTGGTGGAAACACCATATATTTT
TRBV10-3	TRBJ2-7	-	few	CAISEHSYEQYF	TGTGCCATCAGTGAACACTCCTACGAGCAGTACTTC
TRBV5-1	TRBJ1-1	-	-	CASSLAQTPNTEAFF	TGCGCCAGCAGCTTGGCCCAAACACCGAACACTGAAGCTTTCTTT
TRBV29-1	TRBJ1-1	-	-	CSVGTQYTEAFF	TGCAGCGTGGGGACTCAATACACTGAAGCTTTCTTT
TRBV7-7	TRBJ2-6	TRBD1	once	CASSPGTGFSGANVLTF	TGTGCCAGCAGCCCCGGGACAGGATTCTCTGGGGCCAACGTCCTGACTTTC
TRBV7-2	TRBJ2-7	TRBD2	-	CASSPGLALSYEQYF	TGTGCCAGCAGCCCGGGACTAGCGCTTTCCTACGAGCAGTACTTC
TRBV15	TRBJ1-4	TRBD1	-	CATSRESRGPEKLFF	TGTGCCACCAGCAGAGAGTCCAGGGGGCCTGAAAAACTGTTTTTT
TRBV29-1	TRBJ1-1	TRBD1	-	CSVNRGQVNTEAFF	TGCAGCGTTAATAGGGGGCAGGTTAACACTGAAGCTTTCTTT
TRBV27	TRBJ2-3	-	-	CASSSDTRDTDTQYF	TGTGCCAGCAGCTCTGACACTCGTGACACAGATACGCAGTATTTT